Listed below are T cell receptor beta chains from one sample, sequenced in a study of radiotherapy plus CTLA-4 blockade in lung cancer. Profiled with immunoSEQ multiplex PCR; TCRdb holds only in-frame clones, not every one. The table lists 56,000 or so clones, under 80% of them singletons. The starting material was peripheral blood, obtained from a patient treated with radiotherapy plus ipilimumab. The origin of the receptors is a human donor with non-small cell lung cancer who had a complete response to radiotherapy plus ipilimumab. CDR3s include the opening cysteine and the closing phenylalanine or tryptophan. D genes are given only for firm matches. Expanded clones are given a class, and other clones once, few, many or no size at all.

v_gene,j_gene,abundance,d_gene,CDR3nt,CDR3aa
TRBV19,TRBJ1-3,.,TRBD1,TGTGCCAGTAGTGACAACCTCGGGACAGGGTTCCCTGGAAACACCATATATTTT,CASSDNLGTGFPGNTIYF
TRBV30,TRBJ1-1,.,.,TGTGCCTGTTCTCCAACCGGAGGCACTGAAGCTTTCTTT,CACSPTGGTEAFF
TRBV5-4,TRBJ2-1,.,TRBD2,TGTGCCAGCAGCAAAGGACTAGCGGGAGCTGGGTCAATTAATGAGCAGTTCTTC,CASSKGLAGAGSINEQFF
TRBV10-1,TRBJ1-1,.,.,TGCGCCAGCAGTCTAGGAGGACGGAACACTGAAGCTTTCTTT,CASSLGGRNTEAFF
TRBV6-4,TRBJ1-2,.,.,TGTGCCAGCAGTGATGAGGGGAGGAATGGCTACACCTTC,CASSDEGRNGYTF
TRBV9,TRBJ1-1,few,.,TGTGCCAGCAGCGTAGCGTCGGGTGAAGCTTTCTTT,CASSVASGEAFF
TRBV5-4,TRBJ2-2,once,.,TGTGCCAGCAGCTCACCTATGACAGGGAACACCGGGGAGCTGTTTTTT,CASSSPMTGNTGELFF
TRBV19,TRBJ1-2,.,.,TGTGCCAGTAAAGTCGCAGGGCTATCTGGCTACACCTTC,CASKVAGLSGYTF
TRBV7-9,TRBJ1-2,.,.,TGTGCCAGCAGCTTACAGGGCGGGGGAGGCTACACCTTC,CASSLQGGGGYTF
TRBV5-1,TRBJ2-3,.,.,TGCGCCAGCAGCTTGGGGGGGCGCGAATCAGATACGCAGTATTTT,CASSLGGRESDTQYF
TRBV7-9,TRBJ1-4,.,.,TGTGCCAGCAGCCTAACACAGACAACAACTAATGAAAAACTGTTTTTT,CASSLTQTTTNEKLFF
TRBV7-2,TRBJ1-2,.,TRBD1,TGTGCCAGCAGCTTAGCCGGGACAGGGAACTATGGCTACACCTTC,CASSLAGTGNYGYTF
TRBV4-3,TRBJ1-6,.,.,TGCGCCAGCAGCCAAGCAGGGATAGGTTCACCCCTCCACTTT,CASSQAGIGSPLHF
TRBV10-3,TRBJ2-1,few,TRBD2,TGTGCCATCAGTGATCGGGAGGGGGGGAAGCAGTTCTTC,CAISDREGGKQFF
TRBV5-8,TRBJ2-6,.,.,TGTGCCAGCACCATACAGGGGAGGTTAAGGGCCAACGTCCTGACTTTC,CASTIQGRLRANVLTF
TRBV5-4,TRBJ1-1,.,TRBD1,TGTGCCAGCAACACCGGGACAGTGGGTGAAGCTTTCTTT,CASNTGTVGEAFF
TRBV7-2,TRBJ1-2,.,.,TGTGCCAGCAGCCGAGGAGGTAGCGTCTATGGCTACACCTTC,CASSRGGSVYGYTF
TRBV19,TRBJ2-3,.,TRBD1,TGTGCCAGTAGGCCGACAGGGTGGGCTGCAGATACGCAGTATTTT,CASRPTGWAADTQYF
TRBV28,TRBJ2-5,few,.,TGTGCCAGCAGTTTACCCACCAGTGGTGTAGAGACCCAGTACTTC,CASSLPTSGVETQYF
TRBV5-1,TRBJ1-4,.,.,TGCGCCAGCAGCTTGTCGGAGGGGGGGAAGAAAGAAAAACTGTTTTTT,CASSLSEGGKKEKLFF
TRBV19,TRBJ2-7,once,.,TGTGCCAGTAGTATAGGGAACAGAGCCTACGAGCAGTACTTC,CASSIGNRAYEQYF
TRBV5-1,TRBJ2-1,.,.,TGCGCCAGCAGCCCAGGAGCCGGGATCGATGAGCAGTTCTTC,CASSPGAGIDEQFF
TRBV7-9,TRBJ1-1,.,TRBD1,TGTGCCAGCAGCTTATTTCACGGGACAGGGGATGAAGCTTTCTTT,CASSLFHGTGDEAFF
TRBV5-4,TRBJ1-2,.,TRBD1,TGTGCCAGCAGCGGCGGACAGGGGGCCGCTAGGTACGGCTACACCTTC,CASSGGQGAARYGYTF
TRBV4-3,TRBJ2-1,.,TRBD2,TGCGCCAGCAGCCAGGCGACTAGCGGGGTATGGGGTGAGCAGTTCTTC,CASSQATSGVWGEQFF
TRBV11-2,TRBJ2-7,.,.,TGTGCCAGCAGCTCTCCGCCCGGGACAAAGTACGAGCAGTACTTC,CASSSPPGTKYEQYF
TRBV9,TRBJ1-2,.,.,TGTGCCAGCAGTTCCCCCGGGGGACGGGTTAACTATGGCTACACCTTC,CASSSPGGRVNYGYTF
TRBV15,TRBJ2-2,.,TRBD1,TGTGCCACCAGGAATCCGGGACAGGGAAATACCGGGGAGCTGTTTTTT,CATRNPGQGNTGELFF
TRBV6-6,TRBJ1-4,few,TRBD1,TGTGCCAGCAGCTACAGGGGGCACAATGAAAAACTGTTTTTT,CASSYRGHNEKLFF
TRBV6-6,TRBJ2-5,.,.,TGTGCCAGCAGTGCAGGGGCGAGAAGTGAGACCCAGTACTTC,CASSAGARSETQYF
TRBV5-4,TRBJ2-5,.,.,TGTGCCAGCAGCGAGGAGGTACAAGAGACCCAGTACTTC,CASSEEVQETQYF
TRBV11-3,TRBJ1-1,.,TRBD1,TGTGCCAGCAGCTCGAAGACAGGGGGGAACACTGAAGCTTTCTTT,CASSSKTGGNTEAFF
TRBV6-5,TRBJ2-7,.,TRBD1,TGTGCCAGTAAGACAGGGGTCAACGAGCAGTACTTC,CASKTGVNEQYF
TRBV5-4,TRBJ1-3,many,.,TGTGCCAGCAGCTTCAATGGAAACACCATATATTTT,CASSFNGNTIYF
TRBV19,TRBJ2-3,.,.,TGTGCCAGTAGTGACCGGAGGTCCTGGCGGGACACAGATACGCAGTATTTT,CASSDRRSWRDTDTQYF
TRBV5-1,TRBJ2-1,once,TRBD2,TGCGCCAGCAGCTTGCGGTCTAGCGGGAGTGAAAATGAGCAGTTCTTC,CASSLRSSGSENEQFF
TRBV29-1,TRBJ1-1,.,TRBD1,TGCAGCGTTGTCTCGACAGGGGGTATGAACACTGAAGCTTTCTTT,CSVVSTGGMNTEAFF
TRBV29-1,TRBJ1-2,.,.,TGCAGCGTTCCGGGACTCGGGGCCTATGGCTACACCTTC,CSVPGLGAYGYTF
TRBV11-3,TRBJ1-2,.,TRBD1,TGTGCCAGCAGCGCAGGGGGCAGTAACTATGGCTACACCTTC,CASSAGGSNYGYTF
TRBV4-3,TRBJ2-1,.,TRBD2,TGCGCCAGCAGCCAAGGGACTAGCGGGGACGGATTAGATGAGCAGTTCTTC,CASSQGTSGDGLDEQFF
TRBV7-9,TRBJ1-2,few,.,TGTGCCAGCAGCTCATCGGTGGTGACTAACTATGGCTACACCTTC,CASSSSVVTNYGYTF
TRBV4-1,TRBJ1-5,.,.,TGCGCCAGCAGCCAAGGGCGTAGCAACCAGCCCCAGCATTTT,CASSQGRSNQPQHF
TRBV28,TRBJ2-1,.,TRBD1,TGTGCCAGCAGTCCCGGGACAGTCAACTACAATGAGCAGTTCTTC,CASSPGTVNYNEQFF
TRBV27,TRBJ2-7,.,TRBD1,TGTGCCAGCAGTTTACAGGGGGCGGTCTACGAGCAGTACTTC,CASSLQGAVYEQYF